This passage covers 17 T cell receptor beta chains from one sample sequenced in a study of post-analysis software for immune sequencing data. Study outcomes and limitations: With TRBV5-6, TRBV5-1 and TRBV20-1 included, about five TRBV segments were more frequent in patients than in controls.

What these receptors recognize is not known. Prepared TCR beta cDNA libraries contained unique molecular identifiers. TCRdb used MiXCR to reprocess the PCR reads, holding one entry per CDR3 protein. Among around 770,000 distinct CDR3 sequences listed, roughly 50% were seen once. Sequenced: blood. The receptors were gathered from a girl between 10 and 17 years old with multiple sclerosis.

This chain links TRBV10-3 with TRBJ2-3; D unclear. Germline CDR1 ENHRY, CDR2 SYGVKD. The V gene lost 2 bases and the J gene lost 2 bases, with 14 bases spanning the gap. The CDR3 has 16 residues. The CDR3 spells CAISEKWAPPTDTQYF. The CDR3 DNA reads as TGTGCCATCAGTGAGAAATGGGCCCCACCCACAGATACGCAGTATTTT.

This chain's CDR3 is CASSLDRTSGRAGYEQYF. CDR3 coding DNA: TGCGCCAGCAGCTTGGATCGGACTAGCGGGAGAGCAGGCTACGAGCAGTACTTC. V and J are TRBV5-1 and TRBJ2-7, with TRBD2 identical over 13 bases. V was pared by 0 bases and J by 3 bases, with 9 bases of the junction left unmatched. The CDR3 is 18 amino acids. CDR1 is SGHRS, CDR2 YFSETQ, per germline.

This rearrangement joins TRBV29-1 to TRBJ2-3, with 7 bases aligning to TRBD1. The CDR3 consists of 14 residues. The V gene's germline CDR1 is SQVTM and CDR2 ANQGSEA. Trimming cost V 6 bases and J 0 bases; bases outside gene matches: 6. The CDR3 sequence is CSVDRQGSTDTQYF. The CDR3 DNA follows: TGCAGCGTAGATAGACAGGGCAGCACAGATACGCAGTATTTT.

The chain combines TRBV30 with TRBJ2-7; 8 bases are shared with TRBD2. CDR3 size: 15 residues. Looked up from germline, CDR1 is GTSNPN and CDR2 is SVGIG (reference sequence). With 2 bases clipped from V and 0 bases from J, the junction kept 6 bases outside the gene matches. The CDR3 loop is CAWSWAGTSSYEQYF. CDR3 sequence (DNA): TGTGCCTGGAGTTGGGCCGGGACTAGCTCCTACGAGCAGTACTTC.

This chain joins TRBV27 and TRBJ2-4, with a possible D match to TRBD2 (7 bases). The end of the DNA is better explained by TRBJ2-7, so the J call may be wrong. The CDR3 is 15 residues long. Germline-derived CDR1 and CDR2 are MNHEY and SMNVEV (reference sequence). CDR3 in amino acids: CASSSRGGPSYEQYF. The CDR3 DNA is TGTGCCAGCAGTTCGAGGGGGGGGCCAAGTTACGAGCAGTACTTC.

The chain has TRBV7-2 and TRBJ1-2; possible D gene TRBD1, 5 bases. The CDR3 consists of 13 residues. Between the trimmed V and J ends, which lost 4 bases and 6 bases, there was a span of 12 bases. The germline CDR1 and CDR2 sequences are SGHTA and FQGNSA. The CDR3 spells CASSSGRGDGYTF. DNA for the CDR3: TGTGCCAGCAGCTCGGGCCGGGGGGATGGCTACACCTTC.

This clonotype was recorded once. V gene TRBV2 combines with J gene TRBJ2-4, with D perhaps TRBD2 (5 bases). The J call is doubtful: the DNA matches TRBJ2-7 better. This CDR3 region has 13 residues. The V gene's germline CDR1 is SNHLY and CDR2 FYNNEI. As DNA, the CDR3 is TGTGCCAGCAGAACGGACTGGAACTACGAGCAGTACTTC. Amino acid sequence: CASRTDWNYEQYF.

The V call is TRBV28, the J call TRBJ1-2; TRBD1 agrees at 7 bases. J was trimmed by 4 bases and V by 5 bases; bases with no gene match: 10. CDR3 size: 15 residues. CDR1 is MDHEN, CDR2 SYDVKM, per germline. In nucleotides, the CDR3 is TGTGCCAGCAGTACCAACAGGGGACGCTTCTATGGCTACACCTTC. Its translation is CASSTNRGRFYGYTF.

The rearrangement uses TRBV12-3 or TRBV12-4 and TRBJ2-3; TRBD2 agrees at 9 bases. With V trimmed by 6 bases and J by 8 bases, 12 bases remained unmatched. The CDR3 totals 15 residues. Written as DNA, the CDR3 is TGTGCCAGCAGGCTTAGCGGGAGAACGGATGGTACGCAGTATTTT. Encoded protein: CASRLSGRTDGTQYF.

The chain joins TRBV9 to TRBJ1-1, with D perhaps matching TRBD1 (5 bases). Germline assignment: CDR1 SGDLS and CDR2 YYNGEE. V lost 4 bases, J lost 3 bases, and 22 bases lay in between. The CDR3 spans 17 residues. The CDR3 region is CASSIGTTDAGDTEAFF. For the CDR3, the DNA is TGTGCCAGCAGCATTGGTACGACTGACGCGGGGGACACTGAAGCTTTCTTT.

In its sample, this clonotype was seen a few times. The rearrangement links TRBV4-3 to TRBJ2-7; D is ambiguous. Looked up from germline, CDR1 is LGHNA and CDR2 is YSLEER. CDR3 length equals 14 residues. V lost 1 base and J lost 1, with 8 bases in between. CDR3 amino acids: CASSQAVFSYEQYF. The CDR3 coding sequence is TGCGCCAGCAGCCAAGCGGTGTTTTCCTACGAGCAGTACTTC.

The chain uses TRBV7-9 and TRBJ2-7; D remains ambiguous. V was trimmed by 5 bases and J by 5 bases, leaving 10 bases between them. Germline V gene data show CDR1 as SEHNR and CDR2 as FQNEAQ (reference sequence). This CDR3 is 12 amino acids long. The CDR3 DNA sequence: TGTGCCAGCAGCGTAGACGGCAACGAGCAGTACTTC. This sequence encodes CASSVDGNEQYF.

This clonotype was detected a few times. The V call is TRBV10-3, the J call TRBJ2-6, with 9 bases fitting TRBD1. The CDR3 totals 17 residues. The V gene end was trimmed by 0 bases and the J gene end by 3 bases; junction bases not matched to a gene: 3. From germline, CDR1 is ENHRY and CDR2 SYGVKD. For the CDR3, the DNA is TGTGCCATCAGTGAGTCCGGGACAGGGTTTGGGGCCAACGTCCTGACTTTC. It yields the protein CAISESGTGFGANVLTF.

This chain connects TRBV20-1 to TRBJ2-1, with D possibly matching TRBD2 (6 bases). The germline gives CDR1 DFQATT, CDR2 SNEGSKA (reference sequence). The CDR3 is 12 residues long. V shed 4 bases and J shed 5 bases, with 9 bases lying between them. CDR3: CSATLANNEQFF. The CDR3 DNA reads TGCAGTGCTACACTAGCTAACAATGAGCAGTTCTTC.

As DNA, the CDR3 is TGTGCCAGCAGTTTACCTAGCGGGAGGGACAATGAGCAGTTCTTC. As protein: CASSLPSGRDNEQFF. The chain couples TRBV12-3 or TRBV12-4 to TRBJ2-1; 12 bases map to TRBD2. The V gene end was trimmed by 2 bases and the J gene end by 5 bases; junction bases not matched to a gene: 1. The CDR3 loop spans 15 amino acids.

The gene calls are TRBV20-1 and TRBJ1-5; maybe TRBD1 (6 bases). The CDR3 contains 16 residues. Looked up from germline, CDR1 is DFQATT and CDR2 is SNEGSKA (reference sequence). Trimming removed 3 bases from V and 5 bases from J, with 20 bases in between. The CDR3 coding sequence is TGCAGTGCTAGGGGGGGGCAGGGGCGGTGGGATCAGCCCCAGCATTTT. Translated, it gives CSARGGQGRWDQPQHF.

This clonotype was picked up a small number of times. This rearrangement joins TRBV5-1 to TRBJ1-4; 8 bases agree with TRBD1. The CDR3 extends over 18 amino acids. The J segment lost 3 bases and the V segment lost 0 bases, leaving 10 bases of the junction unmatched. Germline assignment: CDR1 SGHRS and CDR2 YFSETQ. The CDR3: CASSLVPGGMGSNEKLFF. The CDR3 region has the DNA TGCGCCAGCAGCTTGGTACCAGGGGGCATGGGATCTAATGAAAAACTGTTTTTT.